The sequence of this T cell receptor (beta chain) was determined in a study of cytomegalovirus exposure and HLA in healthy donors. The PCR made use of 60 Vbeta and 13 Jbeta primers. The protocol was immunoSEQ multiplex PCR, while the TCRdb copy is restricted to in-frame clones and leaves out a portion. Found here are over 150,000 clones, roughly 80% of them singletons; the top ten hold less than 2.5%. The V end was cut by 6 bases, the J end by 1 base, with 6 bases between. The V gene's germline CDR1 is MNHEY and CDR2 SVGAGI. CDR3 length equals 12 residues. J is TRBJ1-1 and V is TRBV6-5; D is ambiguous. The receptor's source is a man aged 45 to 65 in good health and CMV-seropositive. Sequencing was carried out using PBMCs. The CDR3, as DNA: TGTGCCAGCAGCAAACAGAACACTGAAGCTTTCTTT. Translating it yields CASSKQNTEAFF.